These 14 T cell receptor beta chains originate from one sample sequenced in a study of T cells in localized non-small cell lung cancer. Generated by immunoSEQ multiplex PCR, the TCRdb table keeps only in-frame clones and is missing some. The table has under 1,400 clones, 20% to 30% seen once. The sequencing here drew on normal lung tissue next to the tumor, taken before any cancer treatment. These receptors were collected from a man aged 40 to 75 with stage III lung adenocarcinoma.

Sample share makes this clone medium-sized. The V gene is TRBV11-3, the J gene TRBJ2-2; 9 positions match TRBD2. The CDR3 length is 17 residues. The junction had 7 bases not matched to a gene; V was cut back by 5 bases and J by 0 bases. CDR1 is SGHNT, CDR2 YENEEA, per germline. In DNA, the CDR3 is TGTGCCAGCAGCGCCGGGACTAGCCTCGCGAACACCGGGGAGCTGTTTTTT. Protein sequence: CASSAGTSLANTGELFF.

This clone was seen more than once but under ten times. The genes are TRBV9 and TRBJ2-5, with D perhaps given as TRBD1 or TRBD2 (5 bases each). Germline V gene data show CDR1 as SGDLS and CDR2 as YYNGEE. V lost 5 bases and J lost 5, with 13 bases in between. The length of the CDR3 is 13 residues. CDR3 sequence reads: CASSRDPRETQYF. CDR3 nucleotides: TGTGCCAGCAGTAGGGACCCCAGGGAGACCCAGTACTTC.

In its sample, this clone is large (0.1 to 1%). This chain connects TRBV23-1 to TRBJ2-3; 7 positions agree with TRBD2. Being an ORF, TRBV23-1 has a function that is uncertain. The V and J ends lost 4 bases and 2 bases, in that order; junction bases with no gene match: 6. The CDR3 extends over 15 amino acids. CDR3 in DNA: TGCGCCAGCAGTCGTCGCGGGAGTGCCACAGATACGCAGTATTTT. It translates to CASSRRGSATDTQYF.

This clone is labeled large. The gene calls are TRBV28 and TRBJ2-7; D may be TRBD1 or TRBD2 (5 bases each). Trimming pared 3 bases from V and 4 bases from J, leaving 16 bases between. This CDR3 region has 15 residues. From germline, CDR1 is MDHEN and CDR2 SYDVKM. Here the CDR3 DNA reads TGTGCCAGCAGTTTCGCCGGGACGGGAAGGTACGAGCAGTACTTC. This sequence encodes CASSFAGTGRYEQYF.

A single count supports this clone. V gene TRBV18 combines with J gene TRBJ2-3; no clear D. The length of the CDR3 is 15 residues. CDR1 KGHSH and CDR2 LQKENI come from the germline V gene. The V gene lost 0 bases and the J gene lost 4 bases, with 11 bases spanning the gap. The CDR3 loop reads CASSPPQRESDTQYF. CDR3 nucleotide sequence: TGTGCCAGCTCACCACCTCAGCGTGAATCAGATACGCAGTATTTT.

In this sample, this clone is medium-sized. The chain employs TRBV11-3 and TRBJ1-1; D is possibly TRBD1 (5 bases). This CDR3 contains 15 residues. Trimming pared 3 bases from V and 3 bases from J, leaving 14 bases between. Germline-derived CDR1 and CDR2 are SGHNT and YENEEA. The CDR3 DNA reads TGTGCCAGCAGCTTGGTGCAGGGTCGGTACACTGAAGCTTTCTTT. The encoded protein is CASSLVQGRYTEAFF.

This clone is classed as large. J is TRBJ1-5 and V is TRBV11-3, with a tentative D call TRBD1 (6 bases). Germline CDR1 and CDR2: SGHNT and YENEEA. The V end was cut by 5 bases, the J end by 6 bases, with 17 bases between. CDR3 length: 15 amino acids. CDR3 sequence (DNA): TGTGCCAGCAGCCTGGACAGCTCGGACGGTCAGCCCCAGCATTTT. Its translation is CASSLDSSDGQPQHF. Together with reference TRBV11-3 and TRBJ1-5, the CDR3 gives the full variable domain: EAGVVQSPRYKIIEKKQPVAFWCNPISGHNTLYWYLQNLGQGPELLIRYENEEAVDDSQLPKDRFSAERLKGVDSTLKIQPAELGDSAVYLCASSLDSSDGQPQHFGDGTRLSIL.

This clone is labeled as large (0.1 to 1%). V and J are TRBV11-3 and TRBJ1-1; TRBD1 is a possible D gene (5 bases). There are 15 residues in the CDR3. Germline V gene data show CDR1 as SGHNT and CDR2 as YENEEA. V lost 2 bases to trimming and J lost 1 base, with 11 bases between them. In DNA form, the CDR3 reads TGTGCCAGCAGCTTACTAAGAGGGGCGAACACTGAAGCTTTCTTT. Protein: CASSLLRGANTEAFF.

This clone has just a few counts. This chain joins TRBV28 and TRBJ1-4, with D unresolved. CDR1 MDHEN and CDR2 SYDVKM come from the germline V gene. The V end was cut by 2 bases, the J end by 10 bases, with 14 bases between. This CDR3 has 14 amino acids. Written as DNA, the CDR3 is TGTGCCAGCAGTTTAGAGGCAGGCGAGGGAAAACTGTTTTTT. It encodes CASSLEAGEGKLFF.

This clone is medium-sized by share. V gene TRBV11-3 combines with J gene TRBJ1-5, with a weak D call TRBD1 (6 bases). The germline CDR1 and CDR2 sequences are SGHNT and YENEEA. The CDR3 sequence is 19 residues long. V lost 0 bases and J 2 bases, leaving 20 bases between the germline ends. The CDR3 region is CASSLDRGEGDWGNQPQHF. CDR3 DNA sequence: TGTGCCAGCAGCTTAGACAGGGGCGAAGGGGACTGGGGCAATCAGCCCCAGCATTTT.

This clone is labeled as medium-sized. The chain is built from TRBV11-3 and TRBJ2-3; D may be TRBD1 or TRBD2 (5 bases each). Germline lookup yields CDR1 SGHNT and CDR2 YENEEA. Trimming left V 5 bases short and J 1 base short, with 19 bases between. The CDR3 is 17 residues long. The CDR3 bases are TGTGCCAGCAGCGTGCCGGGGACCCAATCTCGCACAGATACGCAGTATTTT. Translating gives CASSVPGTQSRTDTQYF. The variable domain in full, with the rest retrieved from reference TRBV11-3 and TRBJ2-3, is EAGVVQSPRYKIIEKKQPVAFWCNPISGHNTLYWYLQNLGQGPELLIRYENEEAVDDSQLPKDRFSAERLKGVDSTLKIQPAELGDSAVYLCASSVPGTQSRTDTQYFGPGTRLTVL.

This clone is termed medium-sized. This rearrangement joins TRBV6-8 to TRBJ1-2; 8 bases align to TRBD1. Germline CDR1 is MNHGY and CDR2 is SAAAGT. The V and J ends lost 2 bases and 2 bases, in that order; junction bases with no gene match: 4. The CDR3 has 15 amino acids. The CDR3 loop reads CASSYTTGANYGYTF. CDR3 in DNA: TGTGCCAGCAGTTACACGACAGGGGCCAACTATGGCTACACCTTC.

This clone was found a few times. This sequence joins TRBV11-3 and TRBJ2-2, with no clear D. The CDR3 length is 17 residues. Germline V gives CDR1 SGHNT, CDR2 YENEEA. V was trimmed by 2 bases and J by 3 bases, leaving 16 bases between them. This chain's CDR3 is CASSLSVLGSDTGELFF. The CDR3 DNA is TGTGCCAGCAGCTTAAGTGTTCTGGGGTCAGACACCGGGGAGCTGTTTTTT.

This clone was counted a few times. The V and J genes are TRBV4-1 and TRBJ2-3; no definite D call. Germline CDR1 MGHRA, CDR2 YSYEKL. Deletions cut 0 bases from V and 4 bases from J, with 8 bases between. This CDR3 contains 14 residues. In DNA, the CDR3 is TGCGCCAGCAGCCAAGATGATGGGGCAGATACGCAGTATTTT. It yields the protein CASSQDDGADTQYF.